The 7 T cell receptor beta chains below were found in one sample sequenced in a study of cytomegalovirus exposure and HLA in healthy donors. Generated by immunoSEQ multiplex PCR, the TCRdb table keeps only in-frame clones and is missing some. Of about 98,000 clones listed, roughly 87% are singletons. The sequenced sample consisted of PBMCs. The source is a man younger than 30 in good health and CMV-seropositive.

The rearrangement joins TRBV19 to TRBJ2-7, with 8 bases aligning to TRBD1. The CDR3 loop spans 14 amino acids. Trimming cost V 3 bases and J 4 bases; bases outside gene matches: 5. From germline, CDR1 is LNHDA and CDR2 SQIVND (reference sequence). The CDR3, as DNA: TGTGCCAGTAGTATTACGACAGGGGTGTACGAGCAGTACTTC. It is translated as CASSITTGVYEQYF.

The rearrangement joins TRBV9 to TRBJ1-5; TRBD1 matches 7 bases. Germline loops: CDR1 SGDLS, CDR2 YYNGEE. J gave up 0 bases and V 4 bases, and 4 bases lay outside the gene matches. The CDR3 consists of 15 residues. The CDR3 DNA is TGTGCCAGCAGCAAGGGACAGTATAGCAATCAGCCCCAGCATTTT. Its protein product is CASSKGQYSNQPQHF.

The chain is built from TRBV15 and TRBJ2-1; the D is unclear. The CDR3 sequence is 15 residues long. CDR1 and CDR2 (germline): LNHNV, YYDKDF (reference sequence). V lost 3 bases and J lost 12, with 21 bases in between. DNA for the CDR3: TGTGCCACCAGCAGTGGTGATCGTTCAGGTGTAACGCAGTTCTTC. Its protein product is CATSSGDRSGVTQFF.

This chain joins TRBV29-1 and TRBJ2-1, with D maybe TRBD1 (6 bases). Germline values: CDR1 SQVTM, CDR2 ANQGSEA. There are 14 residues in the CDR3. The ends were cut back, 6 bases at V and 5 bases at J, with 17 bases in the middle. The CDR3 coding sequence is TGCAGCGTAGCAAGGGGCAGGGGACACAATGAGCAGTTCTTC. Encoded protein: CSVARGRGHNEQFF.

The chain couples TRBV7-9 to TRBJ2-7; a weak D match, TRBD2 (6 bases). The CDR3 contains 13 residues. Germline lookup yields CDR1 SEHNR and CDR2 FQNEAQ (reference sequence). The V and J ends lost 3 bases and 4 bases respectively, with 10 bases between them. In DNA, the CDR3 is TGTGCCAGCAGCTTCTCCGGACTATACGAGCAGTACTTC. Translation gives CASSFSGLYEQYF.

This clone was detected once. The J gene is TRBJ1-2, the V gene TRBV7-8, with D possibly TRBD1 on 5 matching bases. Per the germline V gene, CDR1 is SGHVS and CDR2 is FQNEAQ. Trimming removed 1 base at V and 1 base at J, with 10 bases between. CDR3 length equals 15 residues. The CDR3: CASSLVGGINYGYTF. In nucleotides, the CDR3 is TGTGCCAGCAGCTTAGTCGGGGGGATTAACTATGGCTACACCTTC.

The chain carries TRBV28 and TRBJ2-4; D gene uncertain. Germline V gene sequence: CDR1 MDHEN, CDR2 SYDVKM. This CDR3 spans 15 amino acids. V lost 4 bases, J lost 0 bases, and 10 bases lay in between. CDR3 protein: CASSSSAPAKNIQYF. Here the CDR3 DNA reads TGTGCCAGCAGTTCCTCCGCGCCAGCCAAAAACATTCAGTACTTC.